This T cell receptor beta chain emerged from a study of beta chain features in type 1 diabetes. Study results and caveats: TCRB CDR3s from Type 1 diabetes patients were moderately but significantly shorter in all four CD4+ subsets. Patients' naive, central memory and Treg TCRB repertoires seemed closer to one another than those of healthy donors.

TCRB transcripts that were expressed got sequenced, as all of the isolated RNA had been reverse transcribed. The assay was immunoSEQ multiplex PCR, and TCRdb's table has in-frame clones only and misses some. This sample has a few hundred thousand clones; 9.5% to 10% occur once, and the top ten carry about 0.6%. Sorting that relied on CD45RO/CCR7/CD25/CD127/CD95/CD27 yielded CD4+ naive, central memory, regulatory and stem cell-like memory cells. Concerning this clone itself: Antigen: not known.

This clonotype originated in a man aged 30 to 45 with type 1 diabetes. Sequences were obtained from central memory CD4+ T cells from blood.

The CDR3 loop is CASSFARPFAGENNEQYF. The DNA of the CDR3 is TGTGCCAGCAGCTTTGCCCGGCCCTTTGCGGGAGAAAATAACGAGCAGTACTTC. This rearrangement joins TRBV7-9 to TRBJ2-7, with TRBD2 matching 7 bases. The V and J ends lost 3 bases and 5 bases, in that order; junction bases with no gene match: 19. Per the germline V gene, CDR1 is SEHNR and CDR2 is FQNEAQ (reference sequence). The CDR3 extends over 18 amino acids.